One T cell receptor (beta chain) is described in this entry. What it recognizes is unknown. The germline gene is not matched at one end of the junction; a read error may be the cause. This record comes from a study of T cell responses to AZD1222 COVID-19 vaccine. The length of the CDR3 is 15 residues. Germline CDR1 is KGHDR and CDR2 is SFDVKD. Pooling was applied to second doses at about 4 or about 12 weeks. Whole-study findings and limits: The study found Spike-specific TCR breadth and depth rose after two AZD1222 doses. The donor cohort was predominantly white British with a female majority, and clonal diversity may have been underestimated. Variant regions that are unmutated are reportedly the target of nearly half of spike-specific TCRs.

Assay: immunoSEQ multiplex PCR; the TCRdb copy retains only in-frame clones and omits some. The table records 100,000 to 140,000 clones, nearly 90% of them present only once. The sequencing used peripheral blood, collected 28 days after the second AZD1222 dose. The clonotype comes from an adult who received the AZD1222 COVID-19 vaccine. This sequence joins TRBV24-1 and TRBJ2-7; no clear D gene. This CDR3 is CATSDGRIFPYKQYF. The CDR3 nucleotides read TGTGCCACCAGTGATGGACGGATCTTCCCCTACAAGCAGTACTTC.